This TCR beta chain was identified during a study of cytomegalovirus exposure and HLA in healthy donors (dated by TCRdb to the late 2010s). Study-level background: In an earlier analysis of 587 of the donors, about 260 Gb of sequence data and approximately 100 million unique TCR beta sequences from approximately 180 million T cells were reported. In an earlier analysis of about 590 of the donors, high-throughput TCR beta sequencing was used to judge whether each TCR beta V gene segment behaved as functional or pseudogenic. A later genetic analysis took genome-wide SNP genotypes for about 60% of the roughly 670 donors and used that subset as a discovery cohort. Typing coverage differed by locus: A, B, C, DRB1 and DQB1 were typed in roughly 620-630 donors, DQA1 in 522, DPA1 in some 610, and DPB1 in 450 to 480. To study patterns of TCR occurrence, a later analysis re-analyzed previously published TCR beta repertoires from 550 to 800 donors and added high-resolution HLA genotyping. Of the approximately 400 genotyped donors, 65% to 90% fell in the genetic ancestry cluster associated with self-reported Caucasian donors. Because of strong linkage in the cohort, five DR-DQ haplotypes were treated as single units for association and clustering. The later analysis used no new phenotypic data to find candidate immune exposures, relying instead on TCR beta sequences and their occurrence across donors. To predict cytomegalovirus infection status, the study combined high-throughput TCR immunosequencing, statistical association of individual TCRs with disease status, and machine learning. Class I and class II HLA loci were covered by the typing at four-digit resolution. Along with the approximately 650-subject first cohort, a separate validation cohort of over a hundred different subjects was used. Every repertoire in the discovery cohort had been generated on one and the same sequencing platform. The study was designed to test whether signatures of past pathogen exposure could be identified by cataloging public T cell receptors. Among roughly 400 genotyped donors of the cohort, an average of approximately 220,000 unique TCR beta nucleotide sequences was sequenced per donor, of which about 18% were non-productive. The study used immunosequencing to profile the T cell repertoires of 670 or so subjects and linked those repertoires to cytomegalovirus serostatus. Alongside the repertoire data, information on donor age, sex, ethnicity and CMV serostatus was compiled. Roughly 300 gigabases of sequencing data and some 85 million unique TCR sequences were included in an early release covering about 600 HLA-typed donors.

Clipping removes 4 bases from V and 11 bases from J, with 7 as the unmatched junction base count. From a lookup of the germline V gene, CDR1 and CDR2 are SGHRS and YFSETQ. Taken from cysteine to phenylalanine, the CDR3 has 13 residues. CDR3 DNA only is kept here, 39 bases in frame from base 1. Preparation of the library involved the immunoSEQ multiplex PCR assay. The multiplex PCR relied on a mix of 60 forward primers for TCR Vbeta segments and 13 reverse primers for TCR Jbeta segments. Amplification of the CDR3 region of rearranged TCR beta genes was performed with a multiplex PCR assay on genomic DNA. On the Illumina HiSeq System, the amplified TCR beta libraries were sequenced as 87-base-pair reads. The original pipeline was this. Across the 500 to 850 repertoires, a later analysis counted roughly 77 million unique TCR beta chains, 9 million to 14 million of which were shared by at least two donors. To remove PCR and sequencing errors, raw reads were error-corrected and collapsed into unique sequences using a nearest-neighbor algorithm that merged closely related sequences. V, D and J gene segments were assigned by aligning CDR3 sequences to IMGT reference sequences. Each retained sequence needed at least a six-nucleotide match to both a V gene segment and a J gene segment. Rearrangements were called productive when the CDR3 lacked stop codons and stayed in frame with V and J; all others were non-productive. CDR3 was defined according to IMGT convention as the region running from the second conserved V-encoded cysteine to the conserved J-encoded phenylalanine. The earlier analysis of more than 450 of the donors excluded sequences that lacked an unambiguous match to a single V gene segment. An earlier analysis of fewer than 750 of the donors called V segments functional above 56.7% productive rearrangements and segregating when the between-donor standard deviation exceeded 5%. A statistical classification framework was developed to diagnose cytomegalovirus status using the catalog of TCR beta chain sequences. In a later analysis, V and J genes were assigned by comparing TCR nucleotide sequences against IMGT/GENE-DB human TR gene sequences. Using the TCRdist pipeline, a later analysis assigned CDR3 sequences along with most-parsimonious VDJ recombination scenarios. In a later analysis, each TCR beta chain was defined by its CDR3 amino acid sequence together with its V-gene family, and reads lacking a unique V-gene family were excluded. To address suspected cross-contamination and a sequencing artifact, a later analysis removed under 600 highly shared, low-generation-probability nucleotide sequences. In a later analysis, a clonal expansion index for each public chain was calculated from normalized within-repertoire ranks of inferred template counts. A later analysis computed generation probabilities with a VDJ recombination model fitted to out-of-frame rearrangements, and checked the results against IGoR. A later analysis scored TCR-TCR, TCR-HLA and TCR-CMV co-occurrence with hypergeometric tests, applying a repertoire-size bias correction to TCR pairs. To estimate false discovery rates, a later analysis permuted the HLA or CMV assignments 20 times. In a later analysis, co-occurring TCRs were grouped with DBSCAN, and TCRdist sequence similarity was added when clustering was performed within HLA-allele-positive subsets. Repertoires with fewer than 30,000 or more than 120,000 public chains were left out of co-occurrence clustering, as were four to six repertoires with anomalous nucleotide sharing. This immuneACCESS table, as held by TCRdb, lists in-frame sequences with V and J called but not all clones. Of the missing ones, under half trace to an unresolved V gene in checked studies; the others have no known cause. Clone size and V and J calls were adopted from that table, with D and trimming inferred from the DNA. The sample yields more than 95,000 clones; about 81% were counted once. The biggest ten clones account for 0.9% to 1.2% of the sample.

The cohort comprised several hundred healthy bone marrow donors. Cohort members were all nominally healthy when sampled, although unrecorded immune exposures were likely present. The donor was CMV seronegative and belonged to the group of 352 seronegative cohort members. A peripheral blood sample was provided by each donor, and peripheral blood mononuclear cells were used for TCR beta sequencing. The Qiagen DNeasy Blood Extraction Kit was used to extract genomic DNA from the blood cell samples. The study at large found these results: An association between a missense DCLRE1C variant and V-gene and J-gene trimming of TCR beta chains was found in a later genetic analysis and replicated in an independent cohort. It was suggested by the authors that the approach could potentially be generalized to other disease states and immunological phenotypes. A later analysis found that HLA-associated TCR beta chains were more clonally expanded and had lower generation probabilities than equally common non-associated chains. A cluster of highly shared sequence variants was judged likely to represent a technical artifact of the sequencing pipeline. Most CMV-associated TCR beta chains appeared to be HLA-restricted in a later analysis, and the HLA associations seemed to be driven largely by CMV exposure. Some IMGT-functional V segments, including TRBV6-2 and TRBV6-3, could not be told apart with the 87-base-pair reads, so those segments were excluded. A further reported finding was that TCR beta sequences accurately predicted the HLA-A and HLA-B alleles for most subjects in the first cohort. A later analysis associated about 16,000 TCR beta sequences with specific HLA alleles at a false discovery rate of 0.05. Only TCR beta chains were sequenced in this cohort, and the absence of alpha or paired-chain data limited detectable features. Across donors, most TCR sequences were observed very rarely, whereas some public TCRs were present in many individuals. Roughly uniform sequencing depth across donors was assumed in presence/absence analyses, although this assumption may not hold. The only immune exposure information available for the cohort was CMV serostatus. Cytomegalovirus status was reported to be diagnosed by the classifier with high specificity and sensitivity in both the original and validation cohorts. Strong co-occurrence of HLA alleles, especially DR and DQ, made assigning TCR associations to individual alleles difficult. Because HLA typing was missing for some donors at each locus, association tests included only the typed subset. The earlier analysis of some 560 of the donors excluded roughly 17 rarely observed V segments, including chromosome 9 orphons, because counts were too low. According to a later analysis, parvovirus B19, influenza, CMV and Epstein-Barr virus appeared linked to several top co-occurrence clusters. According to a later genetic analysis, donors in an Asian-associated ancestry cluster had fewer N-insertions in productive TCRs than the roughly 700-donor mean. A few of the identified cytomegalovirus-associated TCR beta chains were confirmed in vitro to be specific for cytomegalovirus antigens. Linkage disequilibrium might explain the correlated functional status among segregating V segments, but an unknown experimental factor could not be ruled out. In an earlier analysis of fewer than 750 of the donors, most TCR beta V segments were observed in productive rearrangements about 87% or about 30% of the time, broadly matching IMGT annotations. In a later analysis, the rate of TCR association differed among HLA loci, with DRB1 alleles having the most associated TCRs and HLA-C alleles having the fewest. A total of about 180 TCR beta chains were listed by the study as associated with cytomegalovirus.

This clone was recorded a few times. What antigen it recognizes has not been identified. Base quality data are lacking; no much larger clone is found one base away. Sequencing was performed on PBMCs. This sequence originates from a woman aged 25 to 39 in good health and CMV-seronegative. Recombination linked TRBV5-1 to TRBJ1-4; 8 central nucleotides agree with TRBD1. The CDR3 corresponds to CASSPQGADKLFF. The nucleotide sequence reads as follows: TGCGCCAGCAGCCCGCAGGGGGCGGACAAACTGTTTTTT. The reference TRBV5-1 and TRBJ1-4 proteins fill in what lies around the CDR3, so the full variable domain reads KAGVTQTPRYLIKTRGQQVTLSCSPISGHRSVSWYQQTPGQGLQFLFEYFSETQRNKGNFPGRFSGRQFSNSRSEMNVSTLELGDSALYLCASSPQGADKLFFGSGTQLSVL.